The next 25 T cell receptor beta chains were all read from a single sample in a study of blood T cell repertoires in COVID-19. The table came from immunoSEQ multiplex PCR; TCRdb's copy has only in-frame clones and leaves some out. Of 150,000 or so clones listed, roughly 82% are singletons. Sequencing was done on a sample of peripheral blood. The receptor set was obtained from a human donor with acute or convalescent COVID-19. The donor label of this sample is uncertain.

The chain recombines TRBV6-2 or TRBV6-3 with TRBJ1-2; D gene ambiguous. The germline V and J ends were trimmed by 0 bases and 2 bases, with 10 bases remaining between them. The CDR3 extends over 15 amino acids. Germline V CDR1 and CDR2: MNHEY, SVGEGT. CDR3 DNA sequence: TGTGCCAGCAGTTACTCCGGGTATGTGAACTATGGCTACACCTTC. Its protein product is CASSYSGYVNYGYTF.

This clone was detected only once. This chain links TRBV9 with TRBJ2-1; 7 nucleotides align to TRBD2. The V gene end was trimmed by 2 bases and the J gene end by 5 bases; junction bases not matched to a gene: 1. This CDR3 is built from 13 residues. CDR1 is SGDLS, CDR2 YYNGEE, per germline. The CDR3 DNA follows: TGTGCCAGCAGCGTCCGGGGGGACAATGAGCAGTTCTTC. Its translation: CASSVRGDNEQFF.

The chain recombines TRBV6-4 with TRBJ1-6; D remains unclear. Trimming removed 8 bases at V and 10 bases at J, with 15 bases between. CDR3 length: 13 amino acids. CDR1 is MRHNA and CDR2 is SNTAGT in the germline V gene. CDR3 region: CASAPRGGSPLHF. As DNA, the CDR3 is TGTGCCAGCGCGCCCCGTGGAGGCTCACCCCTCCACTTT.

The chain links TRBV6-5 to TRBJ2-1; D might be TRBD2 (6 bases). CDR3 length: 13 amino acids. The germline CDR1 and CDR2 sequences are MNHEY and SVGAGI. The germline V and J ends were trimmed by 2 bases and 7 bases, with 9 bases remaining between them. Here the CDR3 reads CASSYPGRNEQFF. The CDR3 DNA is TGTGCCAGCAGTTACCCAGGGAGGAATGAGCAGTTCTTC.

This sequence joins TRBV20-1 and TRBJ1-2, with D perhaps TRBD1 (5 bases). This CDR3 contains 12 residues. Germline CDR1 reads DFQATT; CDR2 reads SNEGSKA (reference sequence). V was trimmed by 3 bases and J by 2 bases, leaving 7 bases between them. Here the CDR3 DNA reads TGCAGTGCTAGTTCAGGGAACTATGGCTACACCTTC. It is translated as CSASSGNYGYTF.

The chain has TRBV6-4 and TRBJ1-1; weak D call: TRBD1 (6 bases). The germline V and J ends were trimmed by 6 bases and 6 bases, with 14 bases remaining between them. Germline CDR1 and CDR2: MRHNA and SNTAGT. The length of the CDR3 is 13 residues. The CDR3 DNA reads TGTGCCAGCAGACGGACAGTATTGGCTGAAGCTTTCTTT. Protein product: CASRRTVLAEAFF.

V and J are TRBV7-8 and TRBJ1-5, with D perhaps TRBD1 (5 bases). Germline values: CDR1 SGHVS, CDR2 FQNEAQ. V was cut by 4 bases and J by 3 bases, with 16 bases left in between. The CDR3 is made up of 16 amino acids. The DNA for the CDR3 is TGTGCCAGCAGCTACCCCCCCGGGACTGACAATCAGCCCCAGCATTTT. Amino acid sequence: CASSYPPGTDNQPQHF.

CDR3 in amino acids: CASRGQGGQPQHF. The CDR3 DNA is TGTGCCAGCCGAGGACAGGGAGGTCAGCCCCAGCATTTT. This chain links TRBV2 with TRBJ1-5, with 8 nucleotides matching TRBD1. The CDR3 is 13 residues long. Trimming cost V 8 bases and J 6 bases; bases outside gene matches: 6. Germline values: CDR1 SNHLY, CDR2 FYNNEI.

This rearrangement joins TRBV2 to TRBJ2-5; TRBD2 is a possible D gene (6 bases). Per the germline V gene, CDR1 is SNHLY and CDR2 is FYNNEI. CDR3 length: 13 amino acids. Trimming shortened V by 8 bases and J by 2 bases, and 12 bases separated the two germline ends. CDR3 sequence (DNA): TGTGCCAGCGGGTGGAGGGATCAAGAGACCCAGTACTTC. This sequence encodes CASGWRDQETQYF.

The J gene is TRBJ2-3, the V gene TRBV5-1; 10 nucleotides line up with TRBD1. CDR3 length: 15 amino acids. The V and J ends lost 0 bases and 4 bases, in that order; junction bases with no gene match: 2. CDR1 is SGHRS, CDR2 YFSETQ, per germline. The CDR3 spells CASSLGGQGSDTQYF. In DNA, the CDR3 is TGCGCCAGCAGCTTGGGGGGACAGGGGTCAGATACGCAGTATTTT.

CDR3 bases: TGTGCCAGCAGCTCACACCGGACTAGCGGGGGGAGGACAGATACGCAGTATTTT. Translating gives CASSSHRTSGGRTDTQYF. The chain couples TRBV7-2 to TRBJ2-3, with TRBD2 matching 14 bases. Germline CDR1 SGHTA, CDR2 FQGNSA. Trimming removed 4 bases from V and 3 bases from J; junction bases left unmatched: 9. The CDR3 runs to 18 residues.

This chain connects TRBV5-1 to TRBJ1-1; TRBD1 might be the D (5 bases). Trimming removed 5 bases at V and 0 bases at J, with 20 bases between. Per the germline V gene, CDR1 is SGHRS and CDR2 is YFSETQ. This CDR3 region has 17 residues. The CDR3 is CASRTGTNLAVNTEAFF. The CDR3 nucleotides read TGCGCCAGCAGAACCGGGACCAATTTAGCGGTGAACACTGAAGCTTTCTTT.

The J gene is TRBJ1-3, the V gene TRBV30; TRBD1 is a possible D gene (6 bases). Germline V gene lookup returns CDR1 GTSNPN and CDR2 SVGIG (reference sequence). The CDR3 totals 14 residues. V was pared by 3 bases and J by 4 bases, with 13 bases between. The CDR3 bases are TGTGCCTGGAGCGGGGGGCGAAGAGGAAACACCATATATTTT. This codes for CAWSGGRRGNTIYF.

In its sample, this clone was seen once. The gene calls are TRBV19 and TRBJ1-6; possible D gene TRBD1, 6 bases. The V gene's germline CDR1 is LNHDA and CDR2 SQIVND (reference sequence). The CDR3 is 15 amino acids. Trimming cost V 5 bases and J 8 bases, with 16 bases left between them. The DNA of the CDR3 is TGTGCCAGTAGTCCGACAGGTGGAGGCGATTCACCCCTCCACTTT. This translates into CASSPTGGGDSPLHF. The whole variable domain, filled in from reference TRBV19 and TRBJ1-6, reads DGGITQSPKYLFRKEGQNVTLSCEQNLNHDAMYWYRQDPGQGLRLIYYSQIVNDFQKGDIAEGYSVSREKKESFPLTVTSAQKNPTAFYLCASSPTGGGDSPLHFGNGTRLTVT.

V usage is TRBV3-1 (or the pseudogene TRBV3-2) and J usage is TRBJ2-7, with 7 bases fitting TRBD2. Germline CDR1 is LGHDT and CDR2 is YNNKEL (reference sequence). This CDR3 has 16 residues. The V and J ends lost 1 base and 4 bases, in that order; junction bases with no gene match: 10. The CDR3 DNA reads as TGTGCCAGCAGCCAAGGTGGCCGCTGGGGGGGTTACGAGCAGTACTTC. As protein: CASSQGGRWGGYEQYF.

V and J are TRBV3-1 (or the pseudogene TRBV3-2) and TRBJ1-2; D is possibly TRBD1 (6 bases). The CDR3 totals 14 residues. Deletions cut 6 bases from V and 3 bases from J, with 14 bases between. In germline, CDR1 is LGHDT, CDR2 YNNKEL (reference sequence). The CDR3 is CASSRQGSDYGYTF. For the CDR3, the DNA is TGTGCCAGCAGTCGGCAGGGGTCGGACTATGGCTACACCTTC.

The chain links TRBV5-1 to TRBJ2-5; TRBD1 is a possible D gene (8 bases). In germline, CDR1 is SGHRS, CDR2 YFSETQ. The V gene lost 4 bases and the J gene lost 2 bases, with 18 bases spanning the gap. The CDR3 has 16 amino acids. DNA of the CDR3: TGCGCCAGCAGCGGTACAGGGGGGGCCCGGCAAGAGACCCAGTACTTC. Translated, it gives CASSGTGGARQETQYF.

V usage is TRBV25-1 and J usage is TRBJ1-1, with D unclear. The CDR3 consists of 15 residues. Trimming took 0 bases from V and 4 from J, leaving 12 bases between them. From germline, CDR1 is MGHDK and CDR2 SYGVNS. CDR3 DNA sequence: TGTGCCAGCAGTGAATATCGGAGGTCGGTCACTGAAGCTTTCTTT. Encoded protein: CASSEYRRSVTEAFF.

J is TRBJ2-7 and V is TRBV6-5; 8 positions match TRBD2. The CDR3 consists of 14 residues. Per germline, CDR1 MNHEY and CDR2 SVGAGI. The V gene end was trimmed by 8 bases and the J gene end by 0 bases; junction bases not matched to a gene: 6. The CDR3 nucleotides read TGTGCCAGCTTCTACGGGGGGGCCTCCTACGAGCAGTACTTC. It is translated as CASFYGGASYEQYF.

This rearrangement joins TRBV5-5 to TRBJ2-7, with TRBD2 matching over 7 bases. CDR1 is SGHKS and CDR2 is YYEKEE in the germline V gene (reference sequence). V dropped 3 bases and J dropped 1; count of bases not matched to a gene: 7. The CDR3 extends over 15 amino acids. In DNA, the CDR3 is TGTGCCAGCAGCTGGGGAGGGTGGGGGTCCTACGAGCAGTACTTC. It translates to CASSWGGWGSYEQYF.

V and J are TRBV4-1 and TRBJ1-3; D unresolved. Germline-derived CDR1 and CDR2 are MGHRA and YSYEKL. CDR3 length: 15 amino acids. V was trimmed by 0 bases and J by 4 bases, leaving 10 bases between them. This CDR3 is CASSQEGSVGNTIYF. Here the CDR3 DNA reads TGCGCCAGCAGCCAAGAAGGGAGTGTGGGAAACACCATATATTTT.

The V call is TRBV2, the J call TRBJ2-1, with TRBD1 matching over 7 bases. This CDR3 region has 11 residues. Germline CDR1 reads SNHLY; CDR2 reads FYNNEI. Trimming took 5 bases from V and 15 from J; bases not matched to a gene: 7. The DNA of the CDR3 is TGTGCCAGCAGTTTTGACAGGGATCGGTTCTTC. Translating it yields CASSFDRDRFF. Full variable domain (outside the CDR3, taken from reference TRBV2 and TRBJ2-1): EPEVTQTPSHQVTQMGQEVILRCVPISNHLYFYWYRQILGQKVEFLVSFYNNEISEKSEIFDDQFSVERPDGSNFTLKIRSTKLEDSAMYFCASSFDRDRFFGPGTRLTVL.

The chain is built from TRBV6-5 and TRBJ1-4; D unclear. V gave up 6 bases and J gave up 0 bases, with 11 bases separating them. The length of the CDR3 is 15 residues. CDR1 MNHEY and CDR2 SVGAGI come from the germline V gene. Written as DNA, the CDR3 is TGTGCCAGCAGGTTCCTCTTTGCAACTAATGAAAAACTGTTTTTT. Amino acids: CASRFLFATNEKLFF.

The rearrangement uses TRBV6-5 and TRBJ1-2; perhaps TRBD1 as D (6 bases). Trimming cost V 6 bases and J 5 bases, with 7 bases left between them. The CDR3 loop spans 11 amino acids. Germline V gene lookup returns CDR1 MNHEY and CDR2 SVGAGI. The CDR3 DNA reads TGTGCCAGCAGCACAGGGTATGGCTACACCTTC. Residues: CASSTGYGYTF.

The rearrangement joins TRBV5-1 to TRBJ2-1; 9 bases align to TRBD1. The length of the CDR3 is 15 residues. V dropped 4 bases and J dropped 2; count of bases not matched to a gene: 4. In germline, CDR1 is SGHRS, CDR2 YFSETQ. The CDR3 DNA reads as TGCGCCAGCAGCATACAGGGGGCGCCCTACAATGAGCAGTTCTTC. Translating gives CASSIQGAPYNEQFF.